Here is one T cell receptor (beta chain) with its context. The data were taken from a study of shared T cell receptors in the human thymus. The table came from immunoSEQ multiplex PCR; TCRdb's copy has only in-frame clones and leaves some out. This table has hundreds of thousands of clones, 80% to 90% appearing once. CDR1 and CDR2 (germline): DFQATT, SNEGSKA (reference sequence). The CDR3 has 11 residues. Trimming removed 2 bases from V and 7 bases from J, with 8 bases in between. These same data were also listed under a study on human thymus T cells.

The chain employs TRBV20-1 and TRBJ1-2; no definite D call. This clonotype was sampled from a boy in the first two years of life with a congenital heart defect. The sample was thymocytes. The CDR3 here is CSARHGSGYTF. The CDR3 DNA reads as TGCAGTGCTAGACACGGTTCTGGCTACACCTTC.